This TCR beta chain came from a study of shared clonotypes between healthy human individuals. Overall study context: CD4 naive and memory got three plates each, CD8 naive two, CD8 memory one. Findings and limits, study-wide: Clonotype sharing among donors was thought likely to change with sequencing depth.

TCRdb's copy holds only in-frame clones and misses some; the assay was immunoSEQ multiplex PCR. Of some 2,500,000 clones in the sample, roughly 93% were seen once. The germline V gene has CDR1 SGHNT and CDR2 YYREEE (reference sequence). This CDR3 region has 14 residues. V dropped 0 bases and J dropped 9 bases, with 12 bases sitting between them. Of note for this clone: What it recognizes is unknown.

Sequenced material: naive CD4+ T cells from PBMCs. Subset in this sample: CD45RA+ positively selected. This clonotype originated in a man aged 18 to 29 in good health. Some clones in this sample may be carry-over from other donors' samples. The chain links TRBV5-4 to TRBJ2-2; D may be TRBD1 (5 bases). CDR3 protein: CASSLDLDKRELFF. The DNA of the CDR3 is TGTGCCAGCAGCTTGGACCTGGACAAGCGGGAGCTGTTTTTT. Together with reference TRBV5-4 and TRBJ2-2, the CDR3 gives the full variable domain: ETGVTQSPTHLIKTRGQQVTLRCSSQSGHNTVSWYQQALGQGPQFIFQYYREEENGRGNFPPRFSGLQFPNYSSELNVNALELDDSALYLCASSLDLDKRELFFGEGSRLTVL.